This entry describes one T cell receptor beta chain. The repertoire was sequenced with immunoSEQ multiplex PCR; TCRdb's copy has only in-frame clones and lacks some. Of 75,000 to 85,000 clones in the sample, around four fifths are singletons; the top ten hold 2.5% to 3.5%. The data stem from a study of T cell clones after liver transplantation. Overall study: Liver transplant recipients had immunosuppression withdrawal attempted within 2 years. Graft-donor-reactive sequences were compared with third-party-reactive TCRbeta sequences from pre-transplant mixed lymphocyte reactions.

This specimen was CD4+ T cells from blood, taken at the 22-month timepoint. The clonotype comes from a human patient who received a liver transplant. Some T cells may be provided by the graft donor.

The CDR3 DNA reads as TGCGCCAGCAGCGTTACAGGGCTCAGGGAGCAGTACTTC. The encoded protein is CASSVTGLREQYF. V and J are TRBV5-1 and TRBJ2-7; tentatively, D is TRBD1 (6 bases). The V end lost 4 bases, the J end lost 7 bases, and 15 bases lay between the germline ends. Per germline, CDR1 SGHRS and CDR2 YFSETQ. The CDR3 consists of 13 residues.